The T cell receptor (beta chain) under discussion was sequenced for a study of B cell selection in AIRE deficiency. V dropped 1 base and J dropped 6; count of bases not matched to a gene: 6. Looked up from germline, CDR1 is SGHTA and CDR2 is FQGNSA. The CDR3 loop spans 16 amino acids. The sorted conventional CD4 T cells were gated as CD4+CD127+. Unrelated healthy donors provided the controls. Comments on this clone: Its cognate antigen is unknown.

Regarding the study as a whole: Healthy Tconv contained over 35% of shared healthy Treg sequences; only TCRbeta sequenced. Shorter CDR3s marked shared Treg sequences, biased toward few non-templated insertions. Only about 9.3% of roughly 3,700 shared Treg sequences were patient-specific; 31.6% healthy-specific.

Generated by immunoSEQ multiplex PCR, the TCRdb table keeps only in-frame clones and is missing some. The top ten clones hold under 0.2% of a sample with roughly 23,000 clones, 90% to 97% of them seen once. Sequenced material: CD4+CD127+ conventional T cells sorted from PBMCs. The chain recombines TRBV7-2 with TRBJ2-1, with 10 bases lining up with TRBD2. This sequence was found in a human donor in good health. The CDR3 is CASSLDAAGGPNEQFF. The CDR3 DNA sequence: TGTGCCAGCAGCTTAGATGCAGCGGGGGGGCCCAATGAGCAGTTCTTC.